Following are 4 T cell receptor beta chains from one sample sequenced in a study of CD8 T cells in Susac syndrome. The authors reverse transcribed roughly 0.5 to 1 ug RNA with random hexamers. TCRdb passed the immunoSEQ multiplex PCR reads through MiXCR, listing each CDR3 protein once. The table shows roughly 150,000 distinct CDR3 sequences, with roughly 94% occurring only once. Sequencing used CD4+ T cells from PBMCs. The receptors were sampled from a human donor with multiple sclerosis.

This sequence joins TRBV5-1 and TRBJ2-4, with 8 bases lining up with TRBD1. Per germline, CDR1 SGHRS and CDR2 YFSETQ. V lost 3 bases, J lost 14 bases, and 13 bases stayed unmatched. The CDR3 sequence is 14 residues long. The CDR3 spells CASSSSETGAKEYF. CDR3 DNA: TGCGCCAGCAGCTCTAGCGAGACAGGGGCCAAAGAGTACTTC.

The genes are TRBV25-1 and TRBJ2-7; the match to TRBD2 covers 13 bases. Germline V lookup: CDR1 MGHDK, CDR2 SYGVNS. The CDR3 loop spans 14 amino acids. Trimming removed 7 bases from V and 5 bases from J; junction bases left unmatched: 5. CDR3 in amino acids: CASIGTSGINEQYF. Here the CDR3 DNA reads TGTGCCAGCATTGGGACTAGCGGGATAAACGAGCAGTACTTC.

The V gene is TRBV6-2 or TRBV6-3, the J gene TRBJ1-2, with 10 bases that match TRBD1. After removal of 7 bases from V and 2 bases from J, the junction contained 4 bases not matched to a gene. Germline V lookup: CDR1 MNHEY, CDR2 SVGEGT. This CDR3 contains 14 residues. CDR3 sequence reads: CASTPGQGNYGYTF. CDR3 DNA: TGTGCCAGCACCCCGGGACAGGGGAACTATGGCTACACCTTC.

The V gene is TRBV27, the J gene TRBJ2-3; possibly TRBD2 for D (5 bases). From germline, CDR1 is MNHEY and CDR2 SMNVEV (reference sequence). This CDR3 is 14 amino acids long. Trimming pared 5 bases from V and 0 bases from J, leaving 9 bases between. Here the CDR3 reads CASSKLASTDTQYF. For the CDR3, the DNA is TGTGCCAGCAGTAAGCTAGCTAGCACAGATACGCAGTATTTT.